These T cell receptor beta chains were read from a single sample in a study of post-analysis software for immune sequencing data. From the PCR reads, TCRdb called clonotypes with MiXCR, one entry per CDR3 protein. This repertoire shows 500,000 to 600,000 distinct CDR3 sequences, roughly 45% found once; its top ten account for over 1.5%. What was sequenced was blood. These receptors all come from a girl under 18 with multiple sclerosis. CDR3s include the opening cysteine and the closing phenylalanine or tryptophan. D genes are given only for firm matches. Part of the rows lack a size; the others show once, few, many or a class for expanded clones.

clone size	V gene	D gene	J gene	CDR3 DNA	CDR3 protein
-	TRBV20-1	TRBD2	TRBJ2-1	TGCAGCGCGGGGGGGGACGAGCAGTTCTTC	CSAGGDEQFF
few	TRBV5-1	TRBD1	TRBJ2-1	TGCGCCAGCAGCTCTAGCAGGGGGCTTCAGGAAAACCTTTACAATGAGCAGTTCTTC	CASSSSRGLQENLYNEQFF
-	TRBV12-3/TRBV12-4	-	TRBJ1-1	TGTGCCAGCAGTTTGATCCCTCATGTCACTGAAGCTTTCTTT	CASSLIPHVTEAFF
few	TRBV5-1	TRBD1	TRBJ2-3	TGCGCCAGCCATCGCACAGGGGTTCTTACCACAGATACGCAGTATTTT	CASHRTGVLTTDTQYF
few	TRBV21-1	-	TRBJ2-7	TGTGCCAGCTACGACGGGATCTCCTACGAGCAGTACTTC	CASYDGISYEQYF
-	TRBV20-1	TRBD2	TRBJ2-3	TGCAGTGCTAGGTCATCCCCGGGACTAGCTGTAGATACGCAGTATTTT	CSARSSPGLAVDTQYF
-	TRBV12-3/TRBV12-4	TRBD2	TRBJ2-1	TGTGCCAGCAGTTTCGAGCGGGGGATGAACAATGAGCAGTTCTTC	CASSFERGMNNEQFF
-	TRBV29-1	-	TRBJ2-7	TGCAGCGTTACTTCTGCCAGGGGAGGATACGAGCAGTACTTC	CSVTSARGGYEQYF
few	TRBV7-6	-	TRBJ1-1	TGTGCCAGCAGAAGAAAACAGGGAGCATTAGAAGCTTTCTTT	CASRRKQGALEAFF
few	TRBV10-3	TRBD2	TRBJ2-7	TGTGCCATCAGTGACCCTAGCGGATCTACCTACGAGCAGTACTTC	CAISDPSGSTYEQYF
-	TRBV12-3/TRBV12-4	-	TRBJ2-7	TGTGCCAGCAGTGCAGGGATTTACGAGCAGTACTTC	CASSAGIYEQYF
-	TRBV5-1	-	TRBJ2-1	TGCGCCAGCAGCCCCGGGATACCCCAACGGGAGTTCTTC	CASSPGIPQREFF
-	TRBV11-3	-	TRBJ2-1	TGTGCCAGCAGCCCATTCGTGAACAATGAGCAGTTCTTC	CASSPFVNNEQFF
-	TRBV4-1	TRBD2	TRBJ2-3	TGCGCCAGCAGACGCCCTGGGACTAGCGGCAGCACAGATACGCAGTATTTT	CASRRPGTSGSTDTQYF
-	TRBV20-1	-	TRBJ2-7	TGCAGTGCTAGCAGAGAGGGTGGCTACGAGCAGTACTTC	CSASREGGYEQYF
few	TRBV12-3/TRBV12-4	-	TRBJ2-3	TGTGCCAGCACCCTGGGCGCCACAGATACGCAGTATTTT	CASTLGATDTQYF
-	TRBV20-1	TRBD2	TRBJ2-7	TGCAGTGCTAGCCCGGGACTACCTCCTTCCTACGAGCAGTACTTC	CSASPGLPPSYEQYF
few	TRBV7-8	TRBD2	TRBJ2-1	TGTGCCAGCAGCTTATCGAGGACTAGGGGTCCTAATGAGCAGTTCTTC	CASSLSRTRGPNEQFF
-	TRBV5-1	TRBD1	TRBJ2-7	TGCGCCAGCAGCTTGGGAATGACAGGGACCCTCTACGAGCAGTACTTC	CASSLGMTGTLYEQYF
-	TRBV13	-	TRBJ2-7	TGTGCCAGCAGCACACCCCGTCAGGATTCCTACGAGCAGTACTTC	CASSTPRQDSYEQYF
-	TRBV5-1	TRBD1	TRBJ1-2	TGCGCCAGCAGCTCAGGGGGCGATGCCGGCTACACCTTC	CASSSGGDAGYTF
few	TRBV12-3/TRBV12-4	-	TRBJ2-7	TGTGCCAGCAGTTTCGGAAGGGGCGAGCAGTACTTC	CASSFGRGEQYF
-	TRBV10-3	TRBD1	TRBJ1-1	TGTGCCATCAGGGAGGACAGGGGAGGCACTGAAGCTTTCTTT	CAIREDRGGTEAFF
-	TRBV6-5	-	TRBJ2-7	TGTGCCAGCAGCTCCTTGCAGGTGCAAAGCTCCTACGAGCAGTACTTC	CASSSLQVQSSYEQYF
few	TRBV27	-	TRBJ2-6	TGTGCCAGCAAGGTAGAGGGGGTTGGGGCCAACGTCCTGACTTTC	CASKVEGVGANVLTF
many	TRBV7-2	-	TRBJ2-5	TGTGCCAGCAGTCCCACGCGAGAGACCCAGTACTTC	CASSPTRETQYF
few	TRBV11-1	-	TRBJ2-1	TGTGCCAGCAGCTTAGCGCCTAGGACAGACAATGAGCAGTTCTTC	CASSLAPRTDNEQFF
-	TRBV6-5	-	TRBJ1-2	TGTGCCAGCAGTTCCTGGGACTCCCAGGGTGGAGGCTACACCTTC	CASSSWDSQGGGYTF
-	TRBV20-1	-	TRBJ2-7	TGCAGTGCTAGAGAGCCGGGGGCCAGCTCCTACGAGCAGTACTTC	CSAREPGASSYEQYF
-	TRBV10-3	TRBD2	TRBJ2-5	TGTGCCATCAGGGAGGGACTAGCGATGGAGACCCAGTACTTC	CAIREGLAMETQYF
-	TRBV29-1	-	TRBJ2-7	TGCAGCGTTGAGCAGGGAGAATCCTACGAGCAGTACTTC	CSVEQGESYEQYF
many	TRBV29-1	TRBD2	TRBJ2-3	TGCAGTGTAATAACTAGCGGGGGGGCATTGTTTTCCACAGATACGCAGTATTTT	CSVITSGGALFSTDTQYF
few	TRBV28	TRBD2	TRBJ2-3	TGTGCCAGCAGGCTAGCGGGGGCAAGCACAGATACGCAGTATTTT	CASRLAGASTDTQYF
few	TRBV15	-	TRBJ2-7	TGTGCCACCAGCAGAGGGATAAAAAACTACGAGCAGTACTTC	CATSRGIKNYEQYF
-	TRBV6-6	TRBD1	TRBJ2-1	TGTGCCAGCAGCTCGGACAGGGACTACAATGAGCAGTTCTTC	CASSSDRDYNEQFF
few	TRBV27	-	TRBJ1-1	TGTGCCAGCAGTTTATCAGGGGTTTTGAACGCTGAAGCTTTCTTT	CASSLSGVLNAEAFF
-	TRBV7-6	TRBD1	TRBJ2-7	TGTGCCAGCAGCTTAGGGGACAGGGAGCAGTACTTC	CASSLGDREQYF
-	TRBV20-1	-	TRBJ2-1	TGCAGTGTTACCGCCGACTACAATGAGCAGTTCTTC	CSVTADYNEQFF
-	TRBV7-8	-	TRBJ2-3	TGTGCCAGCAGCGACCTGAGGACGGACTACACAGATACGCAGTATTTT	CASSDLRTDYTDTQYF
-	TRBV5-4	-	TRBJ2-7	TGTGCCAGCAGCTTCGATGGCTTGCGAATCTACGAGCAGTACTTC	CASSFDGLRIYEQYF
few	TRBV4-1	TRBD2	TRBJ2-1	TGCGCCAGCAGCCAGAGGACTAGCGACTACAATGAGCAGTTCTTC	CASSQRTSDYNEQFF
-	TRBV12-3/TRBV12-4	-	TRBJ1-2	TGTGCCAGCAGATCCATAAATGGGGATGGCTACACCTTC	CASRSINGDGYTF
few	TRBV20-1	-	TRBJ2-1	TGCAGTGCCACAAACACAGAATCCTACAATGAGCAGTTCTTC	CSATNTESYNEQFF
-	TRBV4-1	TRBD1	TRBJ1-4	TGCGCCAGCAGCACGGGGACAGGGGGATTCGGAAAACTGTTTTTT	CASSTGTGGFGKLFF
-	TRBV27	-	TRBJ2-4	TGTGCCAGCAGTTCTCAAGGTGGAGAGCCGGCTAAAGCCAAAAACATTCAGTACTTC	CASSSQGGEPAKAKNIQYF
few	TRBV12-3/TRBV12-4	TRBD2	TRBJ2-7	TGTGCCAGCAGCTCCACTCTTAGCGGGAGGTCGTCCTACGAGCAGTACTTC	CASSSTLSGRSSYEQYF
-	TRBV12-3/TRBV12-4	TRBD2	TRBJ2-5	TGTGCCAGCAGGCGGGAGGGCGGAGAGACCCAGTACTTC	CASRREGGETQYF
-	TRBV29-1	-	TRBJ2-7	TGCAGCGTTGAACAGGAAGCCTACGAGCAGTACTTC	CSVEQEAYEQYF
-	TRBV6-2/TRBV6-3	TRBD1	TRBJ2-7	TGTGCCAGCAGTTACGCAGGACAGGGGGCGATGTACGAGCAGTACTTC	CASSYAGQGAMYEQYF
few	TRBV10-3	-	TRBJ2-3	TGTGCCATCAGTGACTCGGGGGCGCGGGGACCGAGCACAGATACGCAGTATTTT	CAISDSGARGPSTDTQYF
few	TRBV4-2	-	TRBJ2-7	TGTGCCAGCAGCCAAGATAAGCTGGGGAAGCAGTACTTC	CASSQDKLGKQYF
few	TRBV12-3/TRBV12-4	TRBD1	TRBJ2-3	TGTGCCAGCAGGATCGGACAGGCGAGCACAGATACGCAGTATTTT	CASRIGQASTDTQYF
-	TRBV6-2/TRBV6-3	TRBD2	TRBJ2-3	TGTGCCAGCAGTTCCTCCGGCGGGGGGAGGACAGATACGCAGTATTTT	CASSSSGGGRTDTQYF
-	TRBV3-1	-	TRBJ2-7	TGTGCCAGCAGCCAAGCTCGGCCGGCAGCGCGTCCCTACGAGCAGTACTTC	CASSQARPAARPYEQYF
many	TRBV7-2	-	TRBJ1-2	TGTGCCAGCGCTAGCGGACTCGGCCCTGGCTACACCTTC	CASASGLGPGYTF